This section outlines one TCR beta chain sequence together with its context. This clonotype was seen more than once but under ten times. No cognate antigen has been identified for it. Base quality data are lacking; no much larger clone is found one base away. This sample was included in a study of T cell repertoires in cytomegalovirus infection (dated by TCRdb to between 2017 and 2020). About the study as a whole: Donor HLA type was relevant to the analysis, because carriage of CMV infection together with the matching HLA type was indicated by public TCR beta signatures. Results and caveats for the whole study, not just this receptor: The ex vivo response was dominated by HLA-C-restricted CMV-specific TCR beta clonotypes, and the single most frequent clonotype in two of eight donors was supplied by these HLA-C-restricted clonotypes. In both this cohort and an independent roughly 330-donor cohort, the cumulative frequency of public TCR beta family members distinguished carriers of CMV infection plus the relevant HLA type.

Sequencing took place on an Illumina HiSeq 1500. TCRdb reanalyzed the raw reads on its own, using fastp at Q25 for trimming and MiXCR for clone calling, and kept in-frame beta chains. Identical CDR3 protein sequences are pooled into one entry, listed with their most common genes and DNA. The table for this sample lists hundreds of thousands of distinct CDR3 sequences; 6.5% of them were counted only once. Roughly 6% of the sample is in the top ten clones. As encoded in the germline V gene, CDR1 is SQVTM while CDR2 is ANQGSEA. Measured from the cysteine to the phenylalanine, the CDR3 is 12 residues long. Only the CDR3 region is kept as DNA, spanning 36 bases read in frame from base 1. V is clipped by 3 bases and J by 4 bases, and the sequence between their germline boundaries is 9 bases long.

Rearrangement joined TRBV29-1 to TRBJ2-5, with no D gene named confidently. Sequencing input: PBMCs. The receptor's source is a human donor in good health (CMV status not recorded). Some clones in this sample may be carry-over from other donors' samples. The DNA sequence is TGCAGCGTTGAGAGTTCAATAGAGACCCAGTACTTC. Its coded protein is CSVESSIETQYF.